This TCR beta chain appears in the sequencing data of a study of CD8 T cells in ankylosing spondylitis. This clonotype has ten or more counts. No antigen is known for it. Via MiXCR, TCRdb re-called the 5' RACE reads, giving one row per CDR3 protein. The table includes roughly 670,000 distinct CDR3 sequences, around 17% detected once. The CDR3 spans 12 residues. V lost 6 bases to trimming and J lost 10 bases, with 15 bases between them. General observations from the study: A TCR beta motif of several highly homologous variants seemed to mark ankylosing spondylitis blood. In ankylosing spondylitis patients, matched synovial fluid reportedly showed significant enrichment of disease-linked clones. Certain motif variants had earlier been reported in reactive arthritis synovial fluid and blood.

The sequence came from a male donor with ankylosing spondylitis. J is TRBJ1-1 and V is TRBV12-3 or TRBV12-4, with D possibly being TRBD1 (5 bases). Sequenced input: blood, either unsorted or a sorted T cell fraction (not recorded which). The CDR3 loop is CASSPTAVVAFF. CDR3 bases: TGTGCCAGCAGCCCGACAGCCGTAGTAGCTTTCTTT.